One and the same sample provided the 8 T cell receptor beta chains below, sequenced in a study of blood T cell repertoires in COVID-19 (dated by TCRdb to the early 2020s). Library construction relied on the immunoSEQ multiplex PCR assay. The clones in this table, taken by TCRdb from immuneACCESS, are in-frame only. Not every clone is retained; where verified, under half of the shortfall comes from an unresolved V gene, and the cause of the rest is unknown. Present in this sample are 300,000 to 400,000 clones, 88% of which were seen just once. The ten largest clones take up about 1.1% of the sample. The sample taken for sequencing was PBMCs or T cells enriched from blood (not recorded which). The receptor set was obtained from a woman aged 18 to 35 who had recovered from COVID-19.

The CDR3 reads CASSQVQGPKNIQYF. The CDR3 DNA follows: TGTGCCAGCAGCCAAGTACAGGGTCCCAAAAACATTCAGTACTTC. This rearrangement joins TRBV3-1 (or the pseudogene TRBV3-2) to TRBJ2-4; tentatively, D is TRBD1 (6 bases). Deletions cut 1 base from V and 2 bases from J, with 9 bases between. This CDR3 is built from 15 residues. Germline V CDR1 and CDR2: LGHDT, YNNKEL (reference sequence).

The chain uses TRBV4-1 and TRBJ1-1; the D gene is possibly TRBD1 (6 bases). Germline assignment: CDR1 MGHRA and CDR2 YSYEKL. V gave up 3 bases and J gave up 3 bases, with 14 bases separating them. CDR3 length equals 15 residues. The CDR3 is CASSHPAQGYTEAFF. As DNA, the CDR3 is TGCGCCAGCAGCCACCCTGCGCAGGGGTACACTGAAGCTTTCTTT.

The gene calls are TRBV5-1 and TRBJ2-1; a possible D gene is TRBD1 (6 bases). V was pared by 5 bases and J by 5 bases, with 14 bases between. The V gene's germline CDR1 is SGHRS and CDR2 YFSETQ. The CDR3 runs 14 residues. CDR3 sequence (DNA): TGCGCCAGCAGGGATCCAGGGGTAGACAATGAGCAGTTCTTC. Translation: CASRDPGVDNEQFF.

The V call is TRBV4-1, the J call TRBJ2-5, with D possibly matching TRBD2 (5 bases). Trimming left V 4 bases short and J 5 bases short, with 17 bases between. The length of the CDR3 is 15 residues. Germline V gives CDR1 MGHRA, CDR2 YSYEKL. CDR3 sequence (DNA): TGCGCCAGCAGCCTCCGGCTTAGTTCGGGGGAGACCCAGTACTTC. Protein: CASSLRLSSGETQYF.

CDR3 amino acids: CASSPRVTTREKLFF. As DNA, the CDR3 is TGTGCCAGCTCACCACGGGTTACGACTCGAGAAAAACTGTTTTTT. The V gene is TRBV18, the J gene TRBJ1-4; D remains ambiguous. V gave up 1 base and J gave up 8 bases, with 14 bases separating them. CDR3 length: 15 residues. The germline V gene encodes CDR1 KGHSH and CDR2 LQKENI.

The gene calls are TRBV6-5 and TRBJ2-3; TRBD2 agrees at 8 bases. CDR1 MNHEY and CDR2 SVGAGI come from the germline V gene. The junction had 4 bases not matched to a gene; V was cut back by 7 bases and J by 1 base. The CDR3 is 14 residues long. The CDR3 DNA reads TGTGCCAGCATTAATAGCGGGGGCACAGATACGCAGTATTTT. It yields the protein CASINSGGTDTQYF.

CDR3 region: CASRIQGAPGNTIYF. In DNA form, the CDR3 reads TGTGCCAGCAGGATACAGGGGGCCCCTGGAAACACCATATATTTT. The genes are TRBV6-5 and TRBJ1-3; 9 nucleotides match TRBD1. Germline CDR1 and CDR2: MNHEY and SVGAGI. V lost 6 bases, J lost 2 bases, and 5 bases stayed unmatched. The CDR3 consists of 15 residues.

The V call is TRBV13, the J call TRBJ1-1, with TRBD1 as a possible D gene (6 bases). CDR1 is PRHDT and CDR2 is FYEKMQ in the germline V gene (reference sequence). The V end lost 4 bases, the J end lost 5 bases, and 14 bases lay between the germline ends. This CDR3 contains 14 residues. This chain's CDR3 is CASSYRGGVTEAFF. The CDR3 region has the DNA TGTGCCAGCAGCTACCGAGGGGGAGTGACTGAAGCTTTCTTT. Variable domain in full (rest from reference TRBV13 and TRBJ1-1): AAGVIQSPRHLIKEKRETATLKCYPIPRHDTVYWYQQGPGQDPQFLISFYEKMQSDKGSIPDRFSAQQFSDYHSELNMSSLELGDSALYFCASSYRGGVTEAFFGQGTRLTVV.